This T cell receptor beta chain is drawn from a study of blood T cell repertoires in COVID-19. The sample holds one count of this clone. TCRdb's table, derived via immunoSEQ multiplex PCR, lists solely in-frame clones and lacks some. Of roughly 190,000 clones detected, about 85% appear once; the ten largest clones hold around 1.1%. The germline V gene encodes CDR1 LGHDT and CDR2 YNNKEL (reference sequence). Germline trimming cut 3 bases from V and 4 bases from J; bases unmatched to any gene: 4. The CDR3 is 15 residues long. The TCR sequence derives from a man aged 30-40 years with acute or convalescent COVID-19. The sequencing input was peripheral blood. The V and J genes are TRBV3-1 (or the pseudogene TRBV3-2) and TRBJ2-4, with 9 bases matching TRBD1. CDR3 amino acids: CASSHSTGGKNIQYF. The CDR3 coding sequence is TGTGCCAGCAGCCACTCGACAGGGGGAAAAAACATTCAGTACTTC.